Included here is one TCR beta chain sequence, with context. Antigen specificity is unknown. Following a re-call of the 5' RACE reads, TCRdb has one entry per CDR3 protein and lacks DNA. This sample's clone table lists over 200,000 distinct CDR3 sequences. This entry comes from a study of monozygotic twins with inflammatory bowel disease. General study points: A reduction in TCRbeta diversity (inverse Simpson) was seen in IBD patients relative to healthy co-twins. Differing immunosuppressive treatments may have added variability to patient repertoires. A single strong IBD-associated signal or clonotype was not supported by the findings.

Germline values: CDR1 DFQATT, CDR2 SNEGSKA (reference sequence). The CDR3 consists of 13 residues. V is TRBV20-1 and J is TRBJ2-3. The origin of this receptor is a human donor with ulcerative colitis or Crohn's disease, or a healthy co-twin of an affected twin (not recorded which). Sequencing was performed on blood. The CDR3 here is CSAQRGSTDTQYF.